The 8 T cell receptor beta chains given below trace back to one sample, sequenced in a study of cytomegalovirus exposure and HLA in healthy donors (dated by TCRdb to 2015 to 2018). Libraries were constructed by the immunoSEQ multiplex PCR assay. The multiplex PCR relied on a mix of 60 forward primers for TCR Vbeta segments and 13 reverse primers for TCR Jbeta segments. TCRdb mirrors the immuneACCESS table, restricted to in-frame sequences. Some clones are absent from its copies; in checked studies, under half trace to an unresolved V gene, and the reason for the others is unknown. Counted in this sample were 120,000 to 150,000 clones; around 80% of them appeared once. Roughly 2.8% of the sample is taken by the ten largest. Sequencing was performed on PBMCs. The receptors come from a young woman in good health and CMV-seronegative.

This clone was seen many times. This chain uses TRBV6-1 with TRBJ1-5; tentatively, D is TRBD1 (5 bases). The CDR3 length is 15 residues. Germline-derived CDR1 and CDR2 are MNHNS and SASEGT. The germline V and J ends were trimmed by 4 bases and 6 bases, with 16 bases remaining between them. The CDR3 region is CASSVGTRGGQPQHF. The CDR3 region has the DNA TGTGCCAGCAGTGTGGGTACAAGGGGCGGTCAGCCCCAGCATTTT.

The chain is built from TRBV27 and TRBJ2-7; perhaps TRBD2 as D (5 bases). Germline V gene lookup returns CDR1 MNHEY and CDR2 SMNVEV (reference sequence). The length of the CDR3 is 15 residues. V was trimmed by 2 bases and J by 3 bases, leaving 14 bases between them. CDR3 loop: CASSLTGSKYYEQYF. The CDR3, as DNA: TGTGCCAGCAGTTTAACGGGGAGTAAATACTACGAGCAGTACTTC.

The chain uses TRBV11-3 and TRBJ2-5; TRBD2 agrees at 9 bases. Germline V gene sequence: CDR1 SGHNT, CDR2 YENEEA. Losses at the gene ends were 5 bases for V and 1 base for J; bases not matched to a gene: 11. The CDR3 sequence is 17 residues long. DNA for the CDR3: TGTGCCAGCAGCCCTAGTTTTTCGACTAGCGGCCAAGAGACCCAGTACTTC. Amino acid sequence: CASSPSFSTSGQETQYF. Variable domain in full (rest from reference TRBV11-3 and TRBJ2-5): EAGVVQSPRYKIIEKKQPVAFWCNPISGHNTLYWYLQNLGQGPELLIRYENEEAVDDSQLPKDRFSAERLKGVDSTLKIQPAELGDSAVYLCASSPSFSTSGQETQYFGPGTRLLVL.

This clone showed up just a few times. The chain uses TRBV7-2 and TRBJ2-7, with TRBD2 as a possible D gene (6 bases). Germline CDR1 reads SGHTA; CDR2 reads FQGNSA. This CDR3 region has 16 residues. V was trimmed by 2 bases and J by 6 bases, leaving 20 bases between them. CDR3 residues: CASSLLGTLSRREQYF. The DNA of the CDR3 is TGTGCCAGCAGCTTACTTGGGACTCTTAGCCGTCGCGAGCAGTACTTC.

The chain is built from TRBV5-4 and TRBJ1-6; D is perhaps TRBD1 (6 bases). V lost 3 bases and J lost 0, with 10 bases in between. The V gene's germline CDR1 is SGHNT and CDR2 YYREEE (reference sequence). The CDR3 is 16 amino acids. The CDR3 reads CASSSTGSSYNSPLHF. Written as DNA, the CDR3 is TGTGCCAGCAGCTCTACAGGGAGCTCCTATAATTCACCCCTCCACTTT.

The rearrangement joins TRBV28 to TRBJ2-5, with 8 bases that match TRBD1. The J segment lost 5 bases and the V segment lost 3 bases, leaving 8 bases of the junction unmatched. Germline V CDR1 and CDR2: MDHEN, SYDVKM. The CDR3 is 15 residues long. The CDR3 nucleotides read TGTGCCAGCAGTTTCCCCCTCGGACAGGGCGAGACCCAGTACTTC. Protein sequence: CASSFPLGQGETQYF.

This chain connects TRBV27 to TRBJ2-2; the match to TRBD2 covers 13 bases. CDR3 size: 18 residues. Losses at the gene ends were 5 bases for V and 0 bases for J; bases not matched to a gene: 6. CDR1 and CDR2 (germline): MNHEY, SMNVEV (reference sequence). The CDR3 here is CASSTGLAGASNTGELFF. DNA of the CDR3: TGTGCCAGCAGTACCGGACTAGCGGGAGCTTCGAACACCGGGGAGCTGTTTTTT.

This clone was counted once. The chain carries TRBV5-4 and TRBJ2-5; 8 nucleotides line up with TRBD1. The germline CDR1 and CDR2 sequences are SGHNT and YYREEE (reference sequence). This CDR3 contains 14 residues. V gave up 2 bases and J gave up 4 bases; unmatched junction bases: 4. CDR3 DNA sequence: TGTGCCAGCAGCTTCAGGGGGCGCTTAGAGACCCAGTACTTC. Translation gives CASSFRGRLETQYF.